A single sample gave rise to the 9 T cell receptor beta chains below, sequenced in a study of OX40 agonist ivuxolimab in advanced cancers. Assay used: immunoSEQ multiplex PCR; TCRdb lists only in-frame clones, some missing. Of approximately 90,000 clones detected, roughly 84% appear once; the ten largest clones hold 0.25% to 0.3%. The sequenced sample was CD4+ or CD8+ T cells sorted from blood, obtained in a trial of the OX40 agonist ivuxolimab. The receptors originated from an adult with an advanced solid tumor such as melanoma, head and neck, liver or kidney cancer.

The sample holds one count of this clone. The chain recombines TRBV7-9 with TRBJ2-1; TRBD1 agrees at 7 bases. J was trimmed by 14 bases and V by 5 bases; bases with no gene match: 9. Looked up from germline, CDR1 is SEHNR and CDR2 is FQNEAQ (reference sequence). The CDR3 is made up of 12 amino acids. This CDR3 is CASSRLQGMEFF. For the CDR3, the DNA is TGTGCCAGCAGCCGATTACAGGGGATGGAGTTCTTC.

The chain joins TRBV10-3 to TRBJ2-7, with 8 bases that match TRBD1. Germline V lookup: CDR1 ENHRY, CDR2 SYGVKD. The CDR3 contains 13 residues. J gave up 7 bases and V 4 bases, and 6 bases lay outside the gene matches. The CDR3 DNA sequence: TGTGCCATCAGTGGGGAACAGGGGGGAGAGCAGTACTTC. Protein: CAISGEQGGEQYF.

The chain has TRBV10-2 and TRBJ1-6, with D possibly TRBD1 on 5 matching bases. V dropped 0 bases and J dropped 1 base, with 7 bases sitting between them. CDR1 WSHSY and CDR2 SAAADI come from the germline V gene. The CDR3 covers 16 residues. The CDR3 DNA reads as TGCGCCAGCAGTGAGTCGGACACGTCCTATAATTCACCCCTCCACTTT. Its translation: CASSESDTSYNSPLHF.

The chain employs TRBV15 and TRBJ1-1; the D is unclear. Germline CDR1 and CDR2: LNHNV and YYDKDF (reference sequence). Trimming shortened V by 0 bases and J by 1 base, and 9 bases separated the two germline ends. The CDR3 has 15 residues. In nucleotides, the CDR3 is TGTGCCACCAGCAGAGATCGCCGGGCGAACACTGAAGCTTTCTTT. The encoded protein is CATSRDRRANTEAFF.

The chain employs TRBV11-2 and TRBJ1-1, with D unclear. V was pared by 1 base and J by 0 bases, with 3 bases between. The germline gives CDR1 SGHAT, CDR2 FQNNGV. The CDR3 sequence is 13 residues long. The CDR3 DNA is TGTGCCAGCAGCTTAGGGGTGAACACTGAAGCTTTCTTT. Protein: CASSLGVNTEAFF.

This clone appeared a few times. The J gene is TRBJ1-1, the V gene TRBV7-3; D gene uncertain. Per the germline V gene, CDR1 is SGHTA and CDR2 is FQGTGA. Trimming left V 5 bases short and J 3 bases short, with 13 bases between. This CDR3 contains 14 residues. Written as DNA, the CDR3 is TGTGCCAGCAGCAAATCCCAACAGCACACTGAAGCTTTCTTT. Residues: CASSKSQQHTEAFF.

This chain uses TRBV7-2 with TRBJ2-2, with TRBD1 matching 7 bases. The germline V gene has CDR1 SGHTA and CDR2 FQGNSA. This CDR3 spans 15 amino acids. Trimming removed 3 bases from V and 6 bases from J; junction bases left unmatched: 7. This CDR3 is CASSFDRVSSGELFF. For the CDR3, the DNA is TGTGCCAGCAGCTTCGACAGGGTTTCGTCCGGGGAGCTGTTTTTT.

The chain joins TRBV5-1 to TRBJ2-1; 11 bases agree with TRBD2. The CDR3 is made up of 15 amino acids. The trim removed 5 bases at V and 2 bases at J, leaving 3 bases unmatched. In germline, CDR1 is SGHRS, CDR2 YFSETQ. The CDR3, as DNA: TGCGCCAGCAGGACTAGCGGGGAAACCTACAATGAGCAGTTCTTC. Translation: CASRTSGETYNEQFF.

The rearrangement links TRBV9 to TRBJ2-6; tentatively, D is TRBD1 (6 bases). Trimming removed 2 bases from V and 0 bases from J, with 9 bases in between. Germline V gene lookup returns CDR1 SGDLS and CDR2 YYNGEE. This CDR3 is built from 16 residues. The CDR3 DNA is TGTGCCAGCAGCGTGGACAGTAGCTCTGGGGCCAACGTCCTGACTTTC. The encoded protein is CASSVDSSSGANVLTF.